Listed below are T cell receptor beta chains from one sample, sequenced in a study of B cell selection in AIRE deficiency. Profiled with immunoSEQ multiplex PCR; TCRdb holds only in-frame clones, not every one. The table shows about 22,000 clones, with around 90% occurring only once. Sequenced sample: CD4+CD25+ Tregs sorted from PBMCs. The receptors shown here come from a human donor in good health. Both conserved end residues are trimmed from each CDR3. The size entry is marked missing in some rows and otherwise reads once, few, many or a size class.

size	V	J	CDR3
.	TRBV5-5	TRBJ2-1	ASSRTGDGEQF
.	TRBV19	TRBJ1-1	ASKGGPMNTEAF
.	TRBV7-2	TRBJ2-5	ASSLYYDETQY
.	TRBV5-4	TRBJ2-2	ASSWSGQISTGELF
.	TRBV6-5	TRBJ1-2	ASSPGRGYT
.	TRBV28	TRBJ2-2	ASSPIGTPNTGELF
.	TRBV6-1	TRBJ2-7	ASKDLSSYEQY
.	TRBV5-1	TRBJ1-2	ASSYGDGYT
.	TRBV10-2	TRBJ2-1	ASSPGSRNEQF
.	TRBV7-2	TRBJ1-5	ASSFRNQPQH
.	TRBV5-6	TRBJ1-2	ASSSGTGTVAYGYT
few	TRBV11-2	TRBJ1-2	ASSTRSPETGGYGYT
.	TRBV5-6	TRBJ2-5	ASSLVGVSQETQY
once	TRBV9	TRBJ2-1	ASSPGLAAWHNEQF
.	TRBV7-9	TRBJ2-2	ASSLATGNTGELF
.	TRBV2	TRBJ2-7	ASGKAYEQY
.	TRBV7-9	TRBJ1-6	ASSLANRATLH
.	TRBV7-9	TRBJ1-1	ASRDRTENTEAF
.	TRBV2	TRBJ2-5	ASSKGAYLYQETQY
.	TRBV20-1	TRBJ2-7	SAPRRAEQY
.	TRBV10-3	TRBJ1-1	AIGRSMNTEAF
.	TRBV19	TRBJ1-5	ASSARAGGSGNQPQH
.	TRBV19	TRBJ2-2	ASNLAGGGGELF
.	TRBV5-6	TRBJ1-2	ASSYRRQINYGYT
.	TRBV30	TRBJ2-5	AWSVHGGLKETQY
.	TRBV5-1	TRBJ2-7	ASSLARTAGGLYEQY
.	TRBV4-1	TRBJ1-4	ASSQQGRGEKLF
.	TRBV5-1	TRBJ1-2	ASSTGDYGYT
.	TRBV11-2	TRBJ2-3	ASSSERSTDTQY
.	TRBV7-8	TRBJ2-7	ASSSSPDYEQY
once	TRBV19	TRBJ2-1	ASSTGLAGGYLRGNEQF
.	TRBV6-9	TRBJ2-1	ASSSLSYNEQF
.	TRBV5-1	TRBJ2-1	ASLPSGGPYGEQF
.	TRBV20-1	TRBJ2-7	SVGGTYEQY
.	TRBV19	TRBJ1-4	ASSIRRANEKLF
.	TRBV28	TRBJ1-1	ASGLTNTEAF
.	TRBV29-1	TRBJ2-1	SARQGSSASYNEQF
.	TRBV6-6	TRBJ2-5	ASSYSISSGQETQY
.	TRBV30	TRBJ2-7	ACGKGLASRYEQY
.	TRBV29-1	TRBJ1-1	SVRDIRDTEAF
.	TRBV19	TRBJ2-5	ASSITGGLETQY
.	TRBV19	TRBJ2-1	ASTRAGGPNEQF
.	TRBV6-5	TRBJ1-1	ASSYYAHLENTEAF
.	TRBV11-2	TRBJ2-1	ASRRTSGRYNEQF
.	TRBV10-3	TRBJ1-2	AISESGPLYGYT
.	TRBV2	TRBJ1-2	ASQRNSDYGYT
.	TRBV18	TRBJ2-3	ASSPQGAGTDTQY
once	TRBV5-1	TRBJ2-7	ASSFEGRSYEQY
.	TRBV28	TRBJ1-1	ASSFPQSSGLYTEAF
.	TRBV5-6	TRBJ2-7	ASSLLGPNYEQY
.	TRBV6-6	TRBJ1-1	ASRLTKWRNTEAF
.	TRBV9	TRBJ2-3	ASSVSRGTDTQY
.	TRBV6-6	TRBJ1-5	ASSYSPGPNQPQH
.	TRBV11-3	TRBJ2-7	ASSLRDGDTYEQY